The clone carrying this TCR beta chain appeared a single time. The antigen is undetermined. The study sequenced cultured CD4+ T cell DNA using the Oncomine TCR Beta short-read assay. TCRdb reprocessed the PCR reads with MiXCR, giving one entry per CDR3 protein. The table shows some 15,000 distinct CDR3 sequences, with less than 30% occurring only once. The record originates from a study of vaccination and CD4 T cells after COVID-19. This CDR3 contains 14 residues. Overall study findings and caveats: Convalescent patients' vaccine-specific clones were spike mono-reactive in 304 of 307 cases.

As for treatment: roughly 11-day PBMC culture with coronavirus spike peptide pools or control peptides (ViraFEST assay). Roughly 2.1 million PBMCs went into each well for culture with approximately 10 IU/ml IL-2 and 7.5 to 10 ug/ml peptide pools. The genes are TRBV21-1 and TRBJ2-7; the table's D call, TRBD1, was not checked against the DNA. TRBV21-1 is termed a pseudogene. The TCR sequence derives from a human donor with COVID-19. The sequenced sample consisted of cultured CD4+ T cells from blood. The CDR3 reads CASSPQTGAYEQYF. CDR3 DNA sequence: TGTGCCAGCAGCCCTCAGACAGGAGCCTACGAGCAGTACTTC.